What follows are 9 T cell receptor beta chains derived from one specimen sequenced in a study of T-cell memory formation after mild COVID-19 (dated by TCRdb to about 2021). The library was built by means of 5' RACE. Instrument used: Illumina NovaSeq 6000. TCRdb reprocessing: public reads trimmed at Q25 with fastp, clones called with MiXCR, in-frame beta chains kept. Here each entry gathers all rows of one CDR3 protein and keeps the most common genes and DNA. Present in this sample are hundreds of thousands of distinct CDR3 sequences, about 19% of which were seen just once. Around 8.4% of the sample is held by the ten biggest clonotypes. The sequencing input was PBMCs or a T cell subset sorted from them (not recorded which). The receptor set was obtained from an adult woman who had mild COVID-19 (a few samples of this study predate the infection). The sample titles of this study are shuffled in the database, so cell type and time point are left out; the donor was told from shared clones.

The chain combines TRBV21-1 with TRBJ1-1; whether TRBD1, the table's D call, matches the DNA was not checked. TRBV21-1 counts as a pseudogene. There are 17 residues in the CDR3. CDR3: CASSRRTGPLMNTEAFF. The DNA for the CDR3 is TGTGCCAGCAGCCGCCGGACAGGACCCCTCATGAACACTGAAGCTTTCTTT.

This clonotype was seen more than once but under ten times. The chain's CDR3 is CASSYSSRGGLVGTQYF. The CDR3 nucleotides are TGTGCCAGCAGTTACTCGTCTAGAGGCGGTCTTGTAGGGACCCAGTACTTC. The J gene is TRBJ2-5, the V gene TRBV6-5, with D unclear. From germline, CDR1 is MNHEY and CDR2 SVGAGI. The CDR3 has 17 residues. Trimming cost V 0 bases and J 7 bases, with 21 bases left between them.

This clonotype was recorded once. This sequence joins TRBV7-9 and TRBJ2-5; possible D gene TRBD2, 6 bases. V lost 5 bases and J lost 1, with 11 bases in between. The CDR3 contains 14 residues. The germline gives CDR1 SEHNR, CDR2 FQNEAQ (reference sequence). The CDR3 is CASSQDSGQETQYF. Here the CDR3 DNA reads TGTGCCAGCAGCCAAGATAGCGGCCAAGAGACCCAGTACTTC.

V gene TRBV6-2 or TRBV6-3 combines with J gene TRBJ2-5; D may be TRBD1 or TRBD2 (6 bases each). Trimming took 8 bases from V and 4 from J, leaving 23 bases between them. CDR3 length: 16 amino acids. CDR1 is MNHEY and CDR2 is SVGEGT in the germline V gene. CDR3 protein: CASLNFEGEVGETQYF. CDR3 in DNA: TGTGCCAGCCTGAACTTTGAGGGGGAGGTTGGAGAGACCCAGTACTTC.

The chain recombines TRBV11-2 with TRBJ2-4, with 11 bases aligning to TRBD1. V lost 3 bases and J lost 0; bases outside the gene matches: 7. This CDR3 has 18 amino acids. Germline V CDR1 and CDR2: SGHAT, FQNNGV. The CDR3 protein is CASSFGQGAALAKNIQYF. CDR3 nucleotide sequence: TGTGCCAGCAGCTTCGGACAGGGGGCGGCACTAGCCAAAAACATTCAGTACTTC.

This clonotype has more than one count but fewer than ten. The rearrangement joins TRBV9 to TRBJ2-5; the match to TRBD2 covers 9 bases. The CDR3 is made up of 17 amino acids. V lost 0 bases to trimming and J lost 2 bases; unmatched junction nucleotides: 8. Germline-derived CDR1 and CDR2 are SGDLS and YYNGEE. The CDR3 DNA reads as TGTGCCAGCAGCGTAGTTGGAGCGGGGGGCGGTCAAGAGACCCAGTACTTC. Protein product: CASSVVGAGGGQETQYF.

About this clonotype: An end of the junction does not agree with germline; a read error may underlie this. The CDR3 is CASTDLRGRWLF. The CDR3 DNA reads as TGTGCCAGCACCGACCTCCGGGGCCGTTGGCTCTTC. The rearrangement links TRBV6-5 to TRBJ2-1, with D perhaps given as TRBD1 or TRBD2 (5 bases each). Germline-derived CDR1 and CDR2 are MNHEY and SVGAGI. This CDR3 region has 12 residues.

This clonotype was counted between two and nine times. The V gene is TRBV7-9, the J gene TRBJ2-5; D remains unclear. CDR1 is SEHNR, CDR2 FQNEAQ, per germline (reference sequence). CDR3 length: 13 residues. The V gene lost 5 bases and the J gene lost 7 bases, with 14 bases spanning the gap. DNA of the CDR3: TGTGCCAGCAGCCCACGTTCCCGGCCGACCCAGTACTTC. Protein product: CASSPRSRPTQYF.

Here the CDR3 DNA reads TGTGCCAGTAGTATCGCAGGGCTCCAAGAGACCCAGTACTTC. Its translation is CASSIAGLQETQYF. V gene TRBV19 combines with J gene TRBJ2-5; D possibly corresponds to TRBD1 (5 bases). The CDR3 spans 14 residues. V gave up 3 bases and J gave up 1 base, with 9 bases separating them. Germline V gives CDR1 LNHDA, CDR2 SQIVND (reference sequence).